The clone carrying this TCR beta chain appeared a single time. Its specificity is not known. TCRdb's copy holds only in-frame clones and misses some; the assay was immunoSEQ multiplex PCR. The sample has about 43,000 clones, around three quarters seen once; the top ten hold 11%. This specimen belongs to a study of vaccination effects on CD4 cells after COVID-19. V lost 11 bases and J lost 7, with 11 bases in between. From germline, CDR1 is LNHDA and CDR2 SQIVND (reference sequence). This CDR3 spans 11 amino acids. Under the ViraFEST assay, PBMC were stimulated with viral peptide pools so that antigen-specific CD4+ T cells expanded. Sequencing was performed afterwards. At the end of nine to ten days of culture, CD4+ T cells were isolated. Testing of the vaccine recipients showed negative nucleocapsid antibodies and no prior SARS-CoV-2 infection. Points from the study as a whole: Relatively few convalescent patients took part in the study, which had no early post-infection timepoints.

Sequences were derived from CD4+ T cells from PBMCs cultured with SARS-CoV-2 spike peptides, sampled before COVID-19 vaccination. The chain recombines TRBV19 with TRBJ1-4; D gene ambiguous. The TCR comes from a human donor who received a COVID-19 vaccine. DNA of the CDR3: TGTGCCTCTCGGTTGGGTGAAAAACTGTTTTTT. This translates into CASRLGEKLFF.